This T cell receptor beta chain was captured by sequencing in a study of Ad26.COV2.S vaccination and SARS-CoV-2 variants. Some clones are missing from TCRdb's copy, which holds only in-frame ones; the method was immunoSEQ multiplex PCR. The repertoire holds 290,000 or so clones, with around 87% as singletons. The treatment: roughly 18 received Ad26.COV2.S at low or high dose, single or two shots; several received placebo; per-sample allocation not given. Repertoires come from day 63 after the first vaccine or placebo injection. V was trimmed by 2 bases and J by 7 bases, leaving 9 bases between them. CDR1 is KGHSH and CDR2 is LQKENI in the germline V gene. CDR3 length equals 13 residues.

The chain recombines TRBV18 with TRBJ1-5, with D uncertain. The sequence derives from a person aged 18-65 years who received the Ad26.COV2.S COVID-19 vaccine or a placebo. The sample consisted of peripheral blood, taken in a trial of Ad26.COV2.S vaccine versus placebo. CDR3 loop: CASSPGVRQPQHF. The CDR3 bases are TGTGCCAGCTCACCAGGGGTTCGGCAGCCCCAGCATTTT.